The 20 T cell receptor beta chains listed next were all sequenced from one sample in a study of T-cell memory formation after mild COVID-19. TCRdb independently ran MiXCR on the 5' RACE reads; one entry per CDR3 protein. Here the sample spans fewer than 500,000 distinct CDR3 sequences, approximately 25% being singletons. Sequenced: PBMCs or a T cell subset sorted from them (not recorded which). The receptors come from an adult woman who had mild COVID-19 (a few samples of this study predate the infection). Cell type and time point are not known.

As regards this clonotype: One junction end disagrees with the germline gene, perhaps due to a read error. V gene TRBV7-9 combines with J gene TRBJ2-1, with D uncertain. The CDR3 has 8 amino acids. Germline V gives CDR1 SEHNR, CDR2 FQNEAQ (reference sequence). CDR3 residues: CASSLTLF. The CDR3 coding sequence is TGTGCCAGCAGCTTAACGCTCTTC.

This clonotype has just a few counts. V usage is TRBV6-1 and J usage is TRBJ1-2; D gene ambiguous. Between the trimmed V and J ends, which lost 7 bases and 2 bases, there was a span of 20 bases. CDR1 and CDR2 (germline): MNHNS, SASEGT. CDR3 length: 16 residues. The CDR3 is CASTYSPALWNYGYTF. CDR3 in DNA: TGTGCCAGCACATACTCGCCAGCACTGTGGAACTATGGCTACACCTTC.

This clonotype was counted between two and nine times. The chain employs TRBV6-4 and TRBJ2-3, with 7 nucleotides matching TRBD2. The germline CDR1 and CDR2 sequences are MRHNA and SNTAGT. The ends lost 4 bases at V and 2 bases at J; junction bases unmatched: 9. The length of the CDR3 is 16 residues. Here the CDR3 DNA reads TGTGCCAGCAGTGCACTAGCGTGGGGGTCCACAGATACGCAGTATTTT. Translating gives CASSALAWGSTDTQYF.

The chain is built from TRBV7-8 and TRBJ2-7; D is ambiguous. Germline V CDR1 and CDR2: SGHVS, FQNEAQ. The V end lost 1 base, the J end lost 2 bases, and 12 bases lay between the germline ends. The CDR3 runs 15 residues. This CDR3 is CASSLVAQTTYEQYF. The CDR3 DNA sequence: TGTGCCAGCAGCTTAGTCGCACAGACCACCTACGAGCAGTACTTC.

This chain joins TRBV2 and TRBJ2-7; D not resolved. The germline V gene encodes CDR1 SNHLY and CDR2 FYNNEI. This CDR3 comprises 15 residues. Trimming cost V 5 bases and J 4 bases, with 18 bases left between them. CDR3: CASSSDGHRRYEQYF. The CDR3 DNA reads TGTGCCAGCAGTTCCGATGGCCACCGTAGGTACGAGCAGTACTTC.

The chain has TRBV2 and TRBJ2-3; TRBD1 is a possible D gene (5 bases). The CDR3 runs 14 residues. Trimming removed 8 bases at V and 2 bases at J, with 14 bases between. Germline V gene lookup returns CDR1 SNHLY and CDR2 FYNNEI. The CDR3 DNA follows: TGTGCCAGCTCTGGGGCTCCTGACACAGATACGCAGTATTTT. Translating it yields CASSGAPDTDTQYF.

The V call is TRBV29-1, the J call TRBJ2-5; D is ambiguous. CDR1 is SQVTM, CDR2 ANQGSEA, per germline. This CDR3 is 13 amino acids long. Trimming shortened V by 3 bases and J by 5 bases, and 13 bases separated the two germline ends. CDR3 amino acids: CSVDVEFGETQYF. The CDR3 DNA sequence: TGCAGCGTTGATGTAGAGTTTGGGGAGACCCAGTACTTC.

The gene calls are TRBV5-1 and TRBJ1-1, with D perhaps TRBD1 (5 bases). Trimming stripped 1 base from V and 0 bases from J, with 10 bases between. Germline V CDR1 and CDR2: SGHRS, YFSETQ. This CDR3 has 15 residues. For the CDR3, the DNA is TGCGCCAGCAGCTTGCTGCAGGGAGTGAACACTGAAGCTTTCTTT. Protein sequence: CASSLLQGVNTEAFF.

There are a few counts of this clonotype. The V call is TRBV7-9, the J call TRBJ2-5; TRBD1 aligns across 10 bases. CDR1 and CDR2 from the germline V gene are SEHNR and FQNEAQ (reference sequence). J gave up 5 bases and V 3 bases, and 6 bases lay outside the gene matches. The CDR3 has 15 residues. CDR3 in DNA: TGTGCCAGCAGCTTTGGGACAGGGGCAATGGAGACCCAGTACTTC. Translating gives CASSFGTGAMETQYF. Based on the CDR3 plus reference TRBV7-9 and TRBJ2-5, the full variable domain is DTGVSQNPRHKITKRGQNVTFRCDPISEHNRLYWYRQTLGQGPEFLTYFQNEAQLEKSRLLSDRFSAERPKGSFSTLEIQRTEQGDSAMYLCASSFGTGAMETQYFGPGTRLLVL.

V usage is TRBV4-1 and J usage is TRBJ2-3; either TRBD1 or TRBD2 may fit D (6 bases each). The CDR3 consists of 15 residues. Trimming took 2 bases from V and 2 from J, leaving 11 bases between them. Germline loops: CDR1 MGHRA, CDR2 YSYEKL. Here the CDR3 DNA reads TGCGCCAGCAGCCAAAGAGGGGGGACCACAGATACGCAGTATTTT. It translates to CASSQRGGTTDTQYF.

This clonotype has ten or more counts. This chain connects TRBV21-1 to TRBJ2-4; TRBD2, the table's D call, lacks a check against the DNA. TRBV21-1 is flagged as a pseudogene. The CDR3 extends over 21 amino acids. In DNA, the CDR3 is TGTGCCAGCAGCAAATCCGGGGTCGGACTAGCGGGAATAAGGGCCAAAAACATTCAGTACTTC. Protein product: CASSKSGVGLAGIRAKNIQYF.

The chain links TRBV4-2 to TRBJ2-7, with D perhaps assigned TRBD1 or TRBD2 (5 bases each). Trimming cost V 2 bases and J 1 base, with 12 bases left between them. This CDR3 is 15 amino acids long. The germline V gene has CDR1 LGHNA and CDR2 YNFKEQ. CDR3 region: CASSQPGPLSYEQYF. DNA of the CDR3: TGTGCCAGCAGCCAACCGGGACCATTATCCTACGAGCAGTACTTC.

The table lists this clonotype with a few counts. The chain uses TRBV15 and TRBJ2-5; the D gene is possibly TRBD2 (6 bases). V was pared by 8 bases and J by 4 bases, with 17 bases between. CDR1 and CDR2 (germline): LNHNV, YYDKDF (reference sequence). The CDR3 contains 14 residues. CDR3 nucleotide sequence: TGTGCCACCTCAAAGGAAGGAGCGGGAGAGACCCAGTACTTC. Its protein product is CATSKEGAGETQYF.

This clonotype was counted a few times. V gene TRBV15 combines with J gene TRBJ2-1; a weak D match, TRBD2 (6 bases). The CDR3 is made up of 15 amino acids. Germline CDR1 and CDR2: LNHNV and YYDKDF (reference sequence). Trimming took 1 base from V and 4 from J, leaving 11 bases between them. CDR3 bases: TGTGCCACCAGCAGAGTTAGCGGAGTTTACAATGAGCAGTTCTTC. Encoded protein: CATSRVSGVYNEQFF.

This clonotype was picked up a small number of times. The chain links TRBV24-1 to TRBJ2-3, with TRBD1 as a possible D gene (5 bases). The germline V gene has CDR1 KGHDR and CDR2 SFDVKD. Trimming shortened V by 4 bases and J by 0 bases, and 10 bases separated the two germline ends. The CDR3 extends over 15 amino acids. This chain's CDR3 is CATSEGRISTDTQYF. CDR3 DNA: TGTGCCACCAGTGAGGGGCGGATTAGCACAGATACGCAGTATTTT.

The chain combines TRBV4-3 with TRBJ2-3, with a weak D call TRBD1 (6 bases). Germline lookup yields CDR1 LGHNA and CDR2 YSLEER. This CDR3 comprises 14 residues. The germline V and J ends were trimmed by 2 bases and 4 bases, with 10 bases remaining between them. CDR3 in amino acids: CASSQNRDPDTQYF. The DNA for the CDR3 is TGCGCCAGCAGCCAAAACAGGGACCCAGATACGCAGTATTTT.

This clonotype was recorded a few times. The CDR3 coding sequence is TGTGCCACCAGTGAGGCGGGGCCGTACTACGAGCAGTACTTC. It specifies CATSEAGPYYEQYF. The V and J genes are TRBV24-1 and TRBJ2-7; a weak D match, TRBD2 (6 bases). V lost 4 bases and J 3 bases, leaving 12 bases between the germline ends. The CDR3 is 14 residues long. Germline loops: CDR1 KGHDR, CDR2 SFDVKD.

The chain links TRBV9 to TRBJ2-5; D uncertain. Germline values: CDR1 SGDLS, CDR2 YYNGEE. V lost 0 bases and J 5 bases, leaving 14 bases between the germline ends. The CDR3 extends over 15 amino acids. The CDR3 DNA reads TGTGCCAGCAGCGTAGGTGGCACGGCCTGGGAGACCCAGTACTTC. Protein sequence: CASSVGGTAWETQYF.

A few counts support this clonotype. V and J are TRBV24-1 and TRBJ2-1, with 9 bases aligning to TRBD2. CDR1 and CDR2 (germline): KGHDR, SFDVKD. J gave up 8 bases and V 4 bases, and 5 bases lay outside the gene matches. The CDR3 has 14 residues. CDR3 amino acids: CATSEAGGLDEQFF. The DNA for the CDR3 is TGTGCCACCAGTGAAGCGGGAGGCCTGGATGAGCAGTTCTTC.

The CDR3 nucleotides read TGCGCCAGCAGCCAAGATTACCGACTAGCGGGTTACAATGAGCAGTTCTTC. The encoded protein is CASSQDYRLAGYNEQFF. J is TRBJ2-1 and V is TRBV4-3; TRBD2 matches 10 bases. J lost 4 bases, V lost 0 bases, and 6 bases had no gene match. The CDR3 is 17 amino acids. Germline CDR1 LGHNA, CDR2 YSLEER.